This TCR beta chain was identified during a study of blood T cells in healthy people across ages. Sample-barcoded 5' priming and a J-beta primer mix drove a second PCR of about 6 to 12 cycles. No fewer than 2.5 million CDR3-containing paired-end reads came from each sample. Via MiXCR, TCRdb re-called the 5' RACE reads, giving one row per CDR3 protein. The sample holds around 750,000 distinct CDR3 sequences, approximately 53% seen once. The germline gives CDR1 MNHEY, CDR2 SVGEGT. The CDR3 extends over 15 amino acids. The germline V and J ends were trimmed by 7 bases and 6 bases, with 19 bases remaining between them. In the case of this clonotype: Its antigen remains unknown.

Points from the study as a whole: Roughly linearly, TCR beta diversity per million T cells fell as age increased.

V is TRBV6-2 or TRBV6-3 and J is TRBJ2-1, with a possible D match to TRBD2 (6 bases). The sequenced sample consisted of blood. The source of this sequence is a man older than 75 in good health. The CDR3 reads CASTSAGLGGNEQFF. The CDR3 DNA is TGTGCCAGCACTTCAGCGGGTCTCGGAGGCAATGAGCAGTTCTTC.